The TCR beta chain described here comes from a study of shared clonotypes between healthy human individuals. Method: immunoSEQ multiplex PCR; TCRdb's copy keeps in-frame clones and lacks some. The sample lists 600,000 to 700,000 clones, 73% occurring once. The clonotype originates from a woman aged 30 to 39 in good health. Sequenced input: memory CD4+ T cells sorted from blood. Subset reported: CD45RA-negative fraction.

CDR3 in amino acids: CARIHIIAGRGRKNEQFF. CDR3 bases: TGTGCCAGGATACACATAATTGCGGGGAGGGGACGGAAAAATGAGCAGTTCTTC. The chain carries TRBV6-7 and TRBJ2-1; TRBD2 aligns across 7 bases. TRBV6-7 is an ORF, and what it does is uncertain. The CDR3 consists of 18 residues. Trimming cost V 9 bases and J 7 bases; bases outside gene matches: 24.